The 32 T cell receptor beta chains below were found in one sample sequenced in a study of T cell repertoires in aging, cancer and after chemotherapy. TCR beta rearrangements were amplified from peripheral blood genomic DNA. Multiplex touch-down PCR with TRB-A/B primers amplified rearranged V-D-J TRB sequences. TCRdb reprocessed the multiplex PCR reads with MiXCR, giving one entry per CDR3 protein. The repertoire holds under 8,000 distinct CDR3 sequences, with 25% to 30% as singletons. Sequencing input: blood. The receptors were gathered from a human donor with a blood cancer. The donor label of this sample is uncertain.

This clonotype was counted between two and nine times. The genes are TRBV6-5 and TRBJ2-1; D may be TRBD2 (5 bases). V was pared by 6 bases and J by 5 bases, with 23 bases between. The CDR3 is 17 amino acids. The germline CDR1 and CDR2 sequences are MNHEY and SVGAGI. CDR3 residues: CASSHPDAGPGDNEQFF. CDR3 nucleotides: TGTGCCAGCAGCCACCCCGATGCGGGCCCCGGTGACAATGAGCAGTTCTTC.

V is TRBV6-5 and J is TRBJ2-7; 7 bases are a match to TRBD1. This CDR3 has 13 amino acids. Germline CDR1 and CDR2: MNHEY and SVGAGI. J gave up 0 bases and V 11 bases, and 7 bases lay outside the gene matches. The CDR3 bases are TGTGCCGCCTGCAGGGGGAGCTCCTACGAGCAGTACTTC. Encoded protein: CAACRGSSYEQYF.

This clonotype has only a few counts. V usage is TRBV7-9 and J usage is TRBJ1-5, with 8 bases aligning to TRBD1. Losses at the gene ends were 2 bases for V and 7 bases for J; bases not matched to a gene: 7. This CDR3 contains 15 residues. Germline assignment: CDR1 SEHNR and CDR2 FQNEAQ (reference sequence). Here the CDR3 reads CASSLTTGEGQPQHF. Here the CDR3 DNA reads TGTGCCAGCAGCTTAACGACAGGGGAAGGACAGCCCCAGCATTTT.

V usage is TRBV6-5 and J usage is TRBJ2-7; TRBD2 aligns across 8 bases. V dropped 7 bases and J dropped 6; count of bases not matched to a gene: 14. Germline V gives CDR1 MNHEY, CDR2 SVGAGI. The CDR3 runs to 15 residues. CDR3 sequence: CASISQEAGGFEQYF. DNA of the CDR3: TGTGCCAGCATATCGCAAGAGGCGGGGGGCTTCGAGCAGTACTTC.

V is TRBV4-1 and J is TRBJ2-5; D remains unclear. V was trimmed by 0 bases and J by 7 bases, leaving 9 bases between them. The CDR3 runs to 13 residues. CDR1 and CDR2 from the germline V gene are MGHRA and YSYEKL. The CDR3 here is CASSQEGRGTQYF. CDR3 nucleotide sequence: TGCGCCAGCAGCCAAGAAGGGCGAGGGACCCAGTACTTC.

The rearrangement uses TRBV5-1 and TRBJ2-1; D tentatively reads TRBD1 or TRBD2 (5 bases each). The CDR3 totals 13 residues. Per the germline V gene, CDR1 is SGHRS and CDR2 is YFSETQ. Trimming shortened V by 6 bases and J by 4 bases, and 11 bases separated the two germline ends. CDR3 sequence: CASNGDGYNEQFF. The CDR3 coding sequence is TGCGCCAGCAACGGGGACGGATACAATGAGCAGTTCTTC.

The chain links TRBV5-4 to TRBJ1-5, with D uncertain. Trimming removed 2 bases at V and 5 bases at J, with 8 bases between. The V gene's germline CDR1 is SGHNT and CDR2 YYREEE (reference sequence). The CDR3 spans 13 residues. The CDR3 region is CASSLDTDQPQHF. As DNA, the CDR3 is TGTGCCAGCAGCTTAGACACCGATCAGCCCCAGCATTTT.

This chain links TRBV15 with TRBJ2-5, with 15 bases aligning to TRBD2. Germline V CDR1 and CDR2: LNHNV, YYDKDF (reference sequence). Germline trimming cut 4 bases from V and 2 bases from J; bases unmatched to any gene: 8. This CDR3 is 18 amino acids long. The CDR3 protein is CATSTLPGLAGGQETQYF. The CDR3, as DNA: TGTGCCACCAGCACACTACCGGGACTAGCGGGGGGACAAGAGACCCAGTACTTC.

J is TRBJ2-3 and V is TRBV13; 8 positions match TRBD1. Germline V gene data show CDR1 as PRHDT and CDR2 as FYEKMQ (reference sequence). The CDR3 runs to 13 residues. With 6 bases clipped from V and 4 bases from J, the junction kept 3 bases outside the gene matches. CDR3 DNA sequence: TGTGCCAGCAGGAAACAGGGGGCAGATACGCAGTATTTT. Translated: CASRKQGADTQYF.

This clonotype was found once. This chain connects TRBV30 to TRBJ2-5; unclear D gene. The CDR3 has 12 amino acids. Trimming stripped 8 bases from V and 0 bases from J, with 10 bases between. CDR1 GTSNPN and CDR2 SVGIG come from the germline V gene (reference sequence). In nucleotides, the CDR3 is TGTGCCGCTAGGGTCTACCAAGAGACCCAGTACTTC. It is translated as CAARVYQETQYF.

This clonotype was seen repeatedly, ten times or more. The genes are TRBV19 and TRBJ2-7; 7 bases line up with TRBD1. The germline gives CDR1 LNHDA, CDR2 SQIVND (reference sequence). The CDR3 sequence is 14 residues long. The J segment lost 0 bases and the V segment lost 1 base, leaving 0 bases of the junction unmatched. The CDR3 reads CASSIAGGSYEQYF. CDR3 nucleotides: TGTGCCAGTAGTATAGCAGGGGGCTCCTACGAGCAGTACTTC.

This clonotype came up a few times. V usage is TRBV6-1 and J usage is TRBJ2-5; 15 nucleotides line up with TRBD2. The CDR3 covers 15 residues. V shed 7 bases, J shed 9 bases, and the junction held 9 bases outside the gene matches. Germline lookup yields CDR1 MNHNS and CDR2 SASEGT. The DNA of the CDR3 is TGTGCCAGCATCGGACTAGCGGGGGGGCCCGAAGCCCAGTACTTC. Translated: CASIGLAGGPEAQYF.

This clonotype has more than one count but fewer than ten. J is TRBJ2-1 and V is TRBV20-1; the match to TRBD1 covers 8 bases. Per germline, CDR1 DFQATT and CDR2 SNEGSKA (reference sequence). CDR3 length: 14 residues. Trimming took 3 bases from V and 8 from J; bases not matched to a gene: 9. DNA for the CDR3: TGCAGTGCTAGTGGCAGGGGGCGCGGTGATGAGCAGTTCTTC. The encoded protein is CSASGRGRGDEQFF.

This clonotype has a handful of counts. This chain joins TRBV5-1 and TRBJ2-5; 11 bases are shared with TRBD1. CDR3 length: 14 residues. V lost 0 bases and J lost 9; bases outside the gene matches: 4. Germline CDR1 reads SGHRS; CDR2 reads YFSETQ. CDR3 sequence reads: CASSLAGQGVPQYF. CDR3 bases: TGCGCCAGCAGCTTGGCGGGACAGGGGGTCCCCCAGTACTTC.

This rearrangement joins TRBV13 to TRBJ1-1; D is unclear. In germline, CDR1 is PRHDT, CDR2 FYEKMQ (reference sequence). Trimming cost V 6 bases and J 1 base, with 9 bases left between them. The CDR3 is 13 residues long. This CDR3 is CASRLKGNTEAFF. The CDR3 nucleotides are TGTGCCAGCAGGTTAAAAGGGAACACTGAAGCTTTCTTT.

The gene calls are TRBV12-3 or TRBV12-4 and TRBJ2-3, with 11 bases fitting TRBD2. The CDR3 has 14 amino acids. The CDR3 sequence is CASGSGGATDTQYF. For the CDR3, the DNA is TGTGCTAGTGGTAGCGGGGGGGCCACAGATACGCAGTATTTT.

This clonotype was seen ten or more times. This chain links TRBV19 with TRBJ2-7; tentatively, D is TRBD1 or TRBD2 (5 bases each). Trimming took off 4 bases at V and 3 bases at J, with 16 bases between the two ends. CDR1 and CDR2 (germline): LNHDA, SQIVND (reference sequence). There are 15 residues in the CDR3. The CDR3 region is CASSNPGPNLYEQYF. The CDR3, as DNA: TGTGCCAGTAGTAATCCGGGACCGAACCTCTACGAGCAGTACTTC.

This clonotype was observed a handful of times. The rearrangement joins TRBV11-2 to TRBJ2-5, with 7 bases aligning to TRBD1. The CDR3 is 15 amino acids. The germline CDR1 and CDR2 sequences are SGHAT and FQNNGV. The V segment lost 5 bases and the J segment 4 bases; nucleotides outside the gene matches: 10. This CDR3 is CASSSYRGRRETQYF. DNA for the CDR3: TGTGCCAGCAGCAGTTACAGGGGCAGGAGAGAGACCCAGTACTTC. Complete variable domain (other parts from reference TRBV11-2 and TRBJ2-5): EAGVAQSPRYKIIEKRQSVAFWCNPISGHATLYWYQQILGQGPKLLIQFQNNGVVDDSQLPKDRFSAERLKGVDSTLKIQPAKLEDSAVYLCASSSYRGRRETQYFGPGTRLLVL.

The chain couples TRBV18 to TRBJ2-2; TRBD1 agrees at 7 bases. The CDR3 has 15 amino acids. Per the germline V gene, CDR1 is KGHSH and CDR2 is LQKENI. V shed 3 bases, J shed 1 base, and the junction held 2 bases outside the gene matches. This CDR3 is CASSPNRGNTGELFF. The CDR3 DNA reads as TGTGCCAGCTCACCGAACAGGGGGAACACCGGGGAGCTGTTTTTT.

The chain links TRBV19 to TRBJ2-6; D unclear. V lost 8 bases and J lost 4, with 12 bases in between. The CDR3 is 14 residues long. Germline CDR1 reads LNHDA; CDR2 reads SQIVND (reference sequence). The CDR3 bases are TGTGCCAGTCGAAGAACCTCGGGGGCCAACGTCCTGACTTTC. It encodes CASRRTSGANVLTF.

This clonotype came up a few times. J is TRBJ1-2 and V is TRBV6-5; D ambiguous. There are 14 residues in the CDR3. Deletions cut 2 bases from V and 3 bases from J, with 10 bases between. The germline CDR1 and CDR2 sequences are MNHEY and SVGAGI. The CDR3 DNA follows: TGTGCCAGCAGTTACGGGCAGGACCACTATGGCTACACCTTC. This sequence encodes CASSYGQDHYGYTF.

The chain uses TRBV6-5 and TRBJ2-4; 9 bases agree with TRBD1. From germline, CDR1 is MNHEY and CDR2 SVGAGI. Trimming at V came to 8 bases and at J to 8 bases, leaving 10 bases not matched to a gene. This CDR3 is built from 14 residues. The CDR3 protein is CASREWGQGDIQYF. Here the CDR3 DNA reads TGTGCCAGCCGAGAATGGGGACAGGGAGACATTCAGTACTTC.

The sample holds a few counts of this clonotype. The V call is TRBV5-1, the J call TRBJ2-1; weak D call: TRBD2 (5 bases). Trimming cost V 3 bases and J 3 bases, with 7 bases left between them. Germline values: CDR1 SGHRS, CDR2 YFSETQ. The CDR3 spans 13 residues. The CDR3 sequence is CASSYGLYNEQFF. The CDR3, as DNA: TGCGCCAGCAGCTACGGACTCTACAATGAGCAGTTCTTC.

V is TRBV24-1 and J is TRBJ2-5, with 7 positions matching TRBD1. The ends lost 3 bases at V and 2 bases at J; junction bases unmatched: 8. The CDR3 sequence is 16 residues long. Germline values: CDR1 KGHDR, CDR2 SFDVKD. CDR3 in amino acids: CATSDPRPGQQETQYF. CDR3 DNA sequence: TGTGCCACCAGTGATCCGCGACCGGGACAGCAAGAGACCCAGTACTTC.

The sample holds a few counts of this clonotype. The chain links TRBV6-6 to TRBJ2-1; TRBD2 matches 8 bases. Germline loops: CDR1 MNHNY, CDR2 SVGAGI (reference sequence). The CDR3 length is 17 residues. With 5 bases clipped from V and 7 bases from J, the junction kept 16 bases outside the gene matches. CDR3 sequence: CASSPLGGAGGVNEQFF. DNA of the CDR3: TGTGCCAGCAGTCCCCTCGGCGGGGCCGGGGGGGTTAATGAGCAGTTCTTC.

This chain connects TRBV6-2 or TRBV6-3 to TRBJ1-5; 7 positions agree with TRBD1. Germline CDR1 MNHEY, CDR2 SVGEGT. V was clipped by 10 bases and J by 1 base; unmatched bases: 16. This CDR3 contains 17 residues. CDR3 sequence reads: CATQTIRQGGSNQPQHF. CDR3 DNA: TGTGCCACCCAGACCATTAGACAGGGCGGGAGCAATCAGCCCCAGCATTTT.

The chain links TRBV20-1 to TRBJ2-2, with D uncertain. V was clipped by 2 bases and J by 6 bases, with 13 bases between them. Germline lookup yields CDR1 DFQATT and CDR2 SNEGSKA (reference sequence). The CDR3 contains 14 residues. CDR3 sequence reads: CSARKGVEAGELFF. DNA of the CDR3: TGCAGTGCTAGAAAAGGTGTCGAGGCCGGGGAGCTGTTTTTT.

This clonotype was picked up many times. The chain links TRBV29-1 to TRBJ2-1; 7 bases match TRBD2. The germline CDR1 and CDR2 sequences are SQVTM and ANQGSEA. This CDR3 contains 14 residues. With V trimmed by 7 bases and J by 0 bases, 6 bases remained unmatched. Here the CDR3 DNA reads TGCAGCGGTGCCCCGGGGGGCTCCTACAATGAGCAGTTCTTC. This gives the protein CSGAPGGSYNEQFF.

At least ten counts were recorded for this clonotype. The chain uses TRBV5-4 and TRBJ2-3, with a weak D call TRBD2 (6 bases). This CDR3 has 15 amino acids. Germline CDR1 is SGHNT and CDR2 is YYREEE (reference sequence). V was cut by 5 bases and J by 1 base, with 14 bases left in between. CDR3 in amino acids: CASSRRDSRTDTQYF. In DNA form, the CDR3 reads TGTGCCAGCAGTCGCCGGGACTCACGCACAGATACGCAGTATTTT.

The rearrangement joins TRBV12-3 or TRBV12-4 to TRBJ2-1, with 8 bases aligning to TRBD1. With V trimmed by 6 bases and J by 4 bases, 8 bases remained unmatched. The length of the CDR3 is 15 residues. The CDR3 protein is CASSPDRALYNEQFF. For the CDR3, the DNA is TGTGCCAGCAGCCCGGACAGGGCGCTATACAATGAGCAGTTCTTC.

This clonotype was detected once. V and J are TRBV7-2 and TRBJ2-2; unclear D gene. Germline V CDR1 and CDR2: SGHTA, FQGNSA. This CDR3 is 11 amino acids long. V was shortened by 3 bases and J by 4 bases, with 0 bases between the two germline ends. The CDR3 DNA reads TGTGCCAGCAGCTTCACCGGGGAGCTGTTTTTT. It yields the protein CASSFTGELFF. The full variable domain, its missing parts supplied by reference TRBV7-2 and TRBJ2-2, is GAGVSQSPSNKVTEKGKDVELRCDPISGHTALYWYRQSLGQGLEFLIYFQGNSAPDKSGLPSDRFSAERTGGSVSTLTIQRTQQEDSAVYLCASSFTGELFFGEGSRLTVL.

There are many counts of this clonotype. This sequence joins TRBV6-5 and TRBJ2-5; TRBD1 aligns across 11 bases. There are 15 residues in the CDR3. The ends lost 0 bases at V and 4 bases at J; junction bases unmatched: 1. Germline CDR1 is MNHEY and CDR2 is SVGAGI. The CDR3 sequence: CASSYSDRGRETQYF. The CDR3 DNA is TGTGCCAGCAGTTACTCGGACAGGGGGCGAGAGACCCAGTACTTC.